These T cell receptor beta chains were read from a single sample in a study of blood T cell repertoires in COVID-19. Here immunoSEQ multiplex PCR was the method, and the copy in TCRdb shows in-frame clones only, minus some. The table includes fewer than 200,000 clones, 60% to 80% detected once. The sequencing sample was made of PBMCs or T cells enriched from blood (not recorded which). The receptors were gathered from a woman between 45 and 60 years old who had recovered from COVID-19. CDR3s include the opening cysteine and the closing phenylalanine or tryptophan. A D gene is named only where the DNA matches it firmly. Not all rows give a size; the values are once, few, many and, for expanded clones, a class.

V gene	CDR3 length	J gene	clone size	D gene	CDR3 protein	CDR3 DNA
TRBV6-4	14	TRBJ1-2	few	.	CASSSEAGSYGYTF	TGTGCCAGCAGTTCAGAGGCTGGGAGCTATGGCTACACCTTC
TRBV7-2	16	TRBJ1-5	.	.	CASSLLQGIGNQPQHF	TGTGCCAGCAGCCTATTACAGGGAATCGGCAATCAGCCCCAGCATTTT
TRBV19	17	TRBJ2-5	.	TRBD2	CASSTWVGLADQETQYF	TGTGCCAGTAGTACCTGGGTGGGGCTAGCGGACCAAGAGACCCAGTACTTC
TRBV27	17	TRBJ2-5	.	TRBD1	CASSLSTGGQGRQTQYF	TGTGCCAGCAGTTTATCGACGGGTGGACAGGGGAGGCAGACCCAGTACTTC
TRBV6-4	10	TRBJ1-1	once	.	CASSSGEAFF	TGTGCCAGCTCATCAGGGGAAGCTTTCTTT
TRBV5-1	14	TRBJ2-3	.	TRBD1	CASSSTGGRDTQYF	TGCGCCAGCAGCTCAACAGGGGGCAGGGATACGCAGTATTTT
TRBV19	13	TRBJ2-1	once	.	CASSIGLSNEQFF	TGTGCCAGTAGTATAGGACTATCCAATGAGCAGTTCTTC
TRBV4-2	16	TRBJ2-3	.	TRBD2	CASSPTYSGNTDTQYF	TGTGCCAGCAGCCCAACTTACAGCGGGAACACAGATACGCAGTATTTT
TRBV5-1	14	TRBJ2-3	.	.	CASSSGGGADTQYF	TGCGCCAGCAGTTCTGGAGGGGGGGCAGATACGCAGTATTTT
TRBV2	13	TRBJ1-5	.	TRBD1	CASRGTGNQPQHF	TGTGCCAGCAGGGGGACAGGTAATCAGCCCCAGCATTTT
TRBV6-5	15	TRBJ2-7	.	TRBD2	CASRLGLAGNYEQYF	TGTGCCAGCAGATTAGGACTAGCGGGGAACTACGAGCAGTACTTC
TRBV6-1	16	TRBJ2-1	once	.	CASSDRTPDPYNEQFF	TGTGCCAGCAGTGACCGGACACCTGACCCCTACAATGAGCAGTTCTTC
TRBV15	15	TRBJ2-2	.	TRBD2	CATGTTREGTGELFF	TGTGCCACCGGTACAACGCGGGAGGGAACCGGGGAGCTGTTTTTT
TRBV5-1	14	TRBJ2-1	.	.	CASSLWDTHNEQFF	TGCGCCAGCAGCTTGTGGGACACCCACAATGAGCAGTTCTTC
TRBV3-1/TRBV3-2	15	TRBJ2-1	.	TRBD2	CASSQRPGLAAEQFF	TGTGCCAGCAGCCAACGTCCGGGACTAGCGGCAGAGCAGTTCTTC
TRBV7-9	16	TRBJ2-1	.	.	CASSPGSGQNYNEQFF	TGTGCCAGCAGCCCCGGTTCTGGACAGAACTACAATGAGCAGTTCTTC
TRBV5-4	15	TRBJ2-7	.	TRBD2	CASSFGTSGIYEQYF	TGTGCCAGCAGCTTCGGGACTAGCGGGATTTACGAGCAGTACTTC
TRBV4-1	17	TRBJ2-1	.	TRBD2	CASSPISGLAGDNEQFF	TGCGCCAGCAGCCCGATATCGGGACTAGCGGGAGACAATGAGCAGTTCTTC